Reported below is one T cell receptor beta chain. Its antigen remains unidentified. CDR3 length: 18 residues. The V gene's germline CDR1 is LNHDA and CDR2 SQIVND (reference sequence). V lost 6 bases, J lost 3 bases, and 17 bases stayed unmatched. The sample comes from a study of T cells in Graves' hyperthyroidism and ophthalmopathy. Study findings and constraints: Median prediction lead before ophthalmopathy onset was 6.5 months with the model. Most thyroid clonotypes with frequency above 0.001 were detected in blood.

Ophthalmopathy cases scored 3 or more on the Clinical Activity Score and 4 or more on NOSPECS grade, with duration below 3 months. Clinical symptoms, serum thyroxine and TRAb, thyroid ultrasound and orbital computed tomography were used for the diagnoses. RNA transcripts yielded amplified TCR beta CDR3 regions. Carried out on the TCR CDR3, a first-round RT-PCR used the HTBI primer set. From the multiplex PCR reads, TCRdb called clonotypes with MiXCR, one entry per CDR3 protein. The table lists hundreds of thousands of distinct CDR3 sequences, roughly 14% of them singletons. The sample taken for sequencing was blood. This chain joins TRBV19 and TRBJ2-1, with TRBD1 identical over 7 bases. This receptor was identified in a woman between 45 and 65 years old with Graves' ophthalmopathy. The chain's CDR3 is CASSNEGRSGQVYNEQFF. CDR3 sequence (DNA): TGTGCCAGTAGCAACGAGGGGCGGTCCGGACAGGTCTACAATGAGCAGTTCTTC.